This T cell receptor (beta chain) was identified during a study of shared clonotypes between healthy human individuals. Sequencing used immunoSEQ multiplex PCR; TCRdb keeps in-frame clones, though not all of them. Of about 820,000 clones in the sample, around 92% were seen once. The naive CD8 fraction comprised CD45RO-negative cells positively selected for CCR7 and excluded terminally differentiated effector memory CD45RA+ cells. The CDR3 runs 19 residues. The germline V gene encodes CDR1 ENHRY and CDR2 SYGVKD. V shed 0 bases and J shed 0 bases, with 21 bases lying between them. The chain uses TRBV10-3 and TRBJ2-7; D possibly corresponds to TRBD1 (8 bases). Sequenced: naive CD8+ T cells sorted from blood. The TCR was taken from a young man in good health. The CDR3: CAISESKTGGRGDSYEQYF. Written as DNA, the CDR3 is TGTGCCATCAGTGAGTCGAAAACAGGGGGACGGGGGGACTCCTACGAGCAGTACTTC.